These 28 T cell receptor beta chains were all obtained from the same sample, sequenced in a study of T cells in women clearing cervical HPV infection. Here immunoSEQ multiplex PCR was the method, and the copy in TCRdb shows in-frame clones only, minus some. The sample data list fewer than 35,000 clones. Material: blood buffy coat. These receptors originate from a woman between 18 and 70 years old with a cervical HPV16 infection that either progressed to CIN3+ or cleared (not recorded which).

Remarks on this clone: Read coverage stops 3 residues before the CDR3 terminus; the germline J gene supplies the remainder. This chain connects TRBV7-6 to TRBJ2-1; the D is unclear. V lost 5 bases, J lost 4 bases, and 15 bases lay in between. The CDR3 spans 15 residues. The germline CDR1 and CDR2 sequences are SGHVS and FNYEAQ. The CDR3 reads CASSPNLQPYNEQFF. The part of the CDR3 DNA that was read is TGTGCCAGCAGCCCCAACCTACAGCCATACAATGAG.

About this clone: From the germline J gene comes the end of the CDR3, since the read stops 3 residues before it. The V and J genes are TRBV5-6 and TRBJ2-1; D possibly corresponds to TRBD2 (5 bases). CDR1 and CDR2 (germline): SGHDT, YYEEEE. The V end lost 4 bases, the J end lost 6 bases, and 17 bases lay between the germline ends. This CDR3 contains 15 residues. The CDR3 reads CASSPSKDWGNEQFF. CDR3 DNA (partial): TGTGCCAGCAGCCCCTCTAAGGACTGGGGCAATGAG.

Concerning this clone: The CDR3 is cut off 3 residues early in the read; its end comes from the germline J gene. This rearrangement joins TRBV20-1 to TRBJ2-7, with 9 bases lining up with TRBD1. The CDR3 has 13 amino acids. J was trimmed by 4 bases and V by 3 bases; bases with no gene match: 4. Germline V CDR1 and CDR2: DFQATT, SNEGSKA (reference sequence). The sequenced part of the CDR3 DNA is TGCAGTGCTAGTGGGACAGGGCCTTACGAG. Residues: CSASGTGPYE. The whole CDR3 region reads CSASGTGPYEQYF.

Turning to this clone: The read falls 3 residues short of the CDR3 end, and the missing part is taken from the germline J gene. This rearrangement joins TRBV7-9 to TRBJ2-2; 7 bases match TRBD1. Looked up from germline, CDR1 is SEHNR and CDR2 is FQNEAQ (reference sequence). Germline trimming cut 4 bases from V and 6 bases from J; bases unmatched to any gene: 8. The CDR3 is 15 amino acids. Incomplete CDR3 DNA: TGTGCCAGCAGCTCCCGACAGGGACCGTCCGGGGAG. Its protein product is CASSSRQGPSGE. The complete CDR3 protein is CASSSRQGPSGELFF.

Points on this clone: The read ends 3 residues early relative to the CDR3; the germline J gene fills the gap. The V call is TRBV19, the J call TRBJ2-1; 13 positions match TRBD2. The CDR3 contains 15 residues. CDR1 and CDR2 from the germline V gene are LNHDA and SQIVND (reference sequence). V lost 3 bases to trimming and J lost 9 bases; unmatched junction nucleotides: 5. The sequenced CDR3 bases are TGTGCCAGTAGTATGGGGACTAGCGGGATTACTGAG. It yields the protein CASSMGTSGITE. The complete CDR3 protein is CASSMGTSGITEQFF.

CDR3 bases read: TGTGCCAGCAGCCCAGGGGGTAACCAGCCC. Its protein product is CASSPGGNQP. The whole CDR3 reads CASSPGGNQPQHF. This chain links TRBV7-6 with TRBJ1-5; 7 bases line up with TRBD1. The CDR3 extends 3 residues past the end of the read, so its final part is completed from the germline J gene. The V and J ends lost 5 bases and 7 bases, in that order; junction bases with no gene match: 5. Germline V lookup: CDR1 SGHVS, CDR2 FNYEAQ. The CDR3 runs 13 residues.

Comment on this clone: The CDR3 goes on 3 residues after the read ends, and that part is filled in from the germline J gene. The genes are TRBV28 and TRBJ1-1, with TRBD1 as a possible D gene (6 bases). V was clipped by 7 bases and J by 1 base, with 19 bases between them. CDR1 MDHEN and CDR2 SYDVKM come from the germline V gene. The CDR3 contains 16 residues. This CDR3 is CASIVPPGDRNTEAFF. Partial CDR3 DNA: TGTGCCAGCATTGTCCCTCCAGGGGATAGGAACACTGAA.

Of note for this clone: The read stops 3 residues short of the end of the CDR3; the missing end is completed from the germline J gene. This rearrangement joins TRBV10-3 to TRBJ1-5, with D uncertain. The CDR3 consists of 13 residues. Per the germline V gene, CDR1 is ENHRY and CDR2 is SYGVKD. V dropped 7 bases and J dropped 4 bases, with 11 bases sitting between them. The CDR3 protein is CAITGGGNQPQHF. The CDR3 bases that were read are TGTGCCATCACAGGAGGTGGGAATCAGCCC.

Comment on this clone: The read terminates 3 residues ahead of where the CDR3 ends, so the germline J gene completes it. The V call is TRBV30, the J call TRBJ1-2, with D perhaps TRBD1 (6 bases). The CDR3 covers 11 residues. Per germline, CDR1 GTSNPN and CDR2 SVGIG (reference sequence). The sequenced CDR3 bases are TGTGCCTGGAGTGTTGGGACAGGC. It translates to CAWSVGTG. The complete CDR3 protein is CAWSVGTGYTF.

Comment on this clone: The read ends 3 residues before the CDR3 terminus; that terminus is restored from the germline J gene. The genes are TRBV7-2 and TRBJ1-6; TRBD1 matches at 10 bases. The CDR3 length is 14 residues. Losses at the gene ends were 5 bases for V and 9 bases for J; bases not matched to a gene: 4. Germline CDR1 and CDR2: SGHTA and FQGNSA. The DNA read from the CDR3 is TGTGCCAGCAGCATAGACAGGGGGCCTTCACCC. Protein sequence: CASSIDRGPSP. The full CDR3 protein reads CASSIDRGPSPLHF. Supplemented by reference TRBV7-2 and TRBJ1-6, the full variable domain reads GAGVSQSPSNKVTEKGKDVELRCDPISGHTALYWYRQSLGQGLEFLIYFQGNSAPDKSGLPSDRFSAERTGGSVSTLTIQRTQQEDSAVYLCASSIDRGPSPLHFGNGTRLTVT.

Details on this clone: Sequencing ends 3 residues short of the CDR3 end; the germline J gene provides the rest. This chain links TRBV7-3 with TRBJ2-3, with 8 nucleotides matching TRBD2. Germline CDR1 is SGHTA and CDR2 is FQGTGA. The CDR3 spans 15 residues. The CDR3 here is CASSLAGGGRETQYF. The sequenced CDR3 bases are TGTGCCAGCAGCTTGGCCGGGGGGGGACGAGAGACG.

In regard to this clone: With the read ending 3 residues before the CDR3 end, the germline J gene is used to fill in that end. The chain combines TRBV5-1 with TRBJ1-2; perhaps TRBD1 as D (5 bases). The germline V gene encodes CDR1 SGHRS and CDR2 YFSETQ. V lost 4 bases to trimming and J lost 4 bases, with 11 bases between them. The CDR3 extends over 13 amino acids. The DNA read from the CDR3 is TGCGCCAGCAGCCGGGGGGAGGGCTATGGC. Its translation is CASSRGEGYG. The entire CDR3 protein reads CASSRGEGYGYTF.

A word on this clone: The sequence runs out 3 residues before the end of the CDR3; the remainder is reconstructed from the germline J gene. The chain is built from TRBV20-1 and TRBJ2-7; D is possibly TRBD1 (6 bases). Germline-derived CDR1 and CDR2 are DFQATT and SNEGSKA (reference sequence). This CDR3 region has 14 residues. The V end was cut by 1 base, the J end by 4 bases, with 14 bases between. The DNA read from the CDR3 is TGCAGTGCTAGAGTCGGGACATATGAATACGAG. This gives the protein CSARVGTYEYE. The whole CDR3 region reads CSARVGTYEYEQYF.

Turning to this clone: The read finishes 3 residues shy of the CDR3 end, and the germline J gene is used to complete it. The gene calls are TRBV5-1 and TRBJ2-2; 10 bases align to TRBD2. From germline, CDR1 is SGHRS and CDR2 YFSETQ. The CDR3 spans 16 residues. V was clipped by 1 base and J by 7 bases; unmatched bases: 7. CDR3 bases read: TGCGCCAGCAGCTTGACTAGCGGGGAACTCGGCGGGGAG. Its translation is CASSLTSGELGGE. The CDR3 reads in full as CASSLTSGELGGELFF.

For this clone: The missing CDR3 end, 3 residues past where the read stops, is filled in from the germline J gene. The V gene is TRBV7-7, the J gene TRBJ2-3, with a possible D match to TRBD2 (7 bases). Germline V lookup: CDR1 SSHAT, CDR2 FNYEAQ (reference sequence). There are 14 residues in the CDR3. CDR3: CASSPIEGGGTQYF. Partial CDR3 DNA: TGTGCCAGCAGCCCAATAGAAGGGGGGGGGACG.

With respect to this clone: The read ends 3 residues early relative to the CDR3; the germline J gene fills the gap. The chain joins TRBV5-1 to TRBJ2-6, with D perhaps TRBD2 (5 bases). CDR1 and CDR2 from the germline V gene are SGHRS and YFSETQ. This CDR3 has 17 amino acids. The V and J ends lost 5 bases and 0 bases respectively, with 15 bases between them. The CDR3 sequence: CASRAGPGYSGANVLTF. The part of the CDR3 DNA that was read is TGCGCCAGCAGAGCAGGTCCGGGGTACTCTGGGGCCAACGTC.

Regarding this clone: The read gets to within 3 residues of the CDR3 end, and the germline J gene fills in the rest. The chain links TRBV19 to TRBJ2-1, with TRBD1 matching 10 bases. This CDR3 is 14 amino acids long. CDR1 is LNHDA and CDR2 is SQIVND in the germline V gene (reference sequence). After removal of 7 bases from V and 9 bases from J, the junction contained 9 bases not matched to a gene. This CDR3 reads CASISGQGSGEQFF. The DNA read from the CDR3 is TGTGCCAGTATCTCGGGACAGGGGAGCGGTGAG.

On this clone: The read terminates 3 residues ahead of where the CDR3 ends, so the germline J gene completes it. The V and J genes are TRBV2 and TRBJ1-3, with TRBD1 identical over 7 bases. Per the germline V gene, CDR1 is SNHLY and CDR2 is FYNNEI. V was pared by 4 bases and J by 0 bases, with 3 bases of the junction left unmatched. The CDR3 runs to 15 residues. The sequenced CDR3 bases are TGTGCCAGCAGTGCCACAGGGGACTCTGGAAACACC. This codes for CASSATGDSGNT. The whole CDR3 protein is CASSATGDSGNTIYF.

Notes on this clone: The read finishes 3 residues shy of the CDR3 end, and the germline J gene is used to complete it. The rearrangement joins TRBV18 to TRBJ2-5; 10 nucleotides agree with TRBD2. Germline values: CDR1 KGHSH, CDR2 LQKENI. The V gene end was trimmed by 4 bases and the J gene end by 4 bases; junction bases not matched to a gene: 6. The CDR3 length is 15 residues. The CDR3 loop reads CASSQAGGPGETQYF. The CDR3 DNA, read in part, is TGTGCCAGCTCACAAGCGGGGGGGCCCGGAGAGACC.

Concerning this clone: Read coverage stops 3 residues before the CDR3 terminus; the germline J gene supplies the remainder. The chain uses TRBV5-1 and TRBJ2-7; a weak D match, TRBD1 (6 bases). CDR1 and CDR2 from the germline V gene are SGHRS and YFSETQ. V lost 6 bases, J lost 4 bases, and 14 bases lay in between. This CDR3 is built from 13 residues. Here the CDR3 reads CASKSGQRYEQYF. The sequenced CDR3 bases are TGCGCCAGCAAATCCGGACAGCGGTACGAG.

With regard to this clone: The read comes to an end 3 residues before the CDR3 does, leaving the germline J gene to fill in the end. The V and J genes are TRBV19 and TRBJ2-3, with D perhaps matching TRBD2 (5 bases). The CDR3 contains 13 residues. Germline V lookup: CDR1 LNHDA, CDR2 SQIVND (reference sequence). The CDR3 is CASSIDRTQPQYF. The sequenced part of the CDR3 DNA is TGTGCCAGTAGTATAGATCGGACTCAGCCG.

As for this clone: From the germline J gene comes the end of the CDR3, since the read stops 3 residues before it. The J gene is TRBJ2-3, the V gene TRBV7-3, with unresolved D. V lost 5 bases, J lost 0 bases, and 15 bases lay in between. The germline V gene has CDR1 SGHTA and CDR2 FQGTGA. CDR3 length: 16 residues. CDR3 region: CASSASLGISTDTQYF. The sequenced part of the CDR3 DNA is TGTGCCAGCAGCGCCTCCCTAGGCATCAGCACAGATACG.

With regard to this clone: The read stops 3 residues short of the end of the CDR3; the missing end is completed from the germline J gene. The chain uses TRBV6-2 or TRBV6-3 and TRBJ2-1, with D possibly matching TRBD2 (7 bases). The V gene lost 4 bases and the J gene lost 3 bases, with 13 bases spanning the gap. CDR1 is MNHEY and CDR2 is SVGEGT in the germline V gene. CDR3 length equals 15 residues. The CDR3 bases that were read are TGTGCCAGCAGTTTTGTGGGGGGGCTCTACAATGAG. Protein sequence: CASSFVGGLYNE. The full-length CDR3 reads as CASSFVGGLYNEQFF.

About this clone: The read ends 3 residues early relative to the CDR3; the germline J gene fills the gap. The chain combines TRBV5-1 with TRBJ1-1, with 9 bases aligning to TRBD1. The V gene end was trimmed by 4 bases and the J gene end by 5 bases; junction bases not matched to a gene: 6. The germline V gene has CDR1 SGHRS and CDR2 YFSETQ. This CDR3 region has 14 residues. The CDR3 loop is CASSRGTGLTEAFF. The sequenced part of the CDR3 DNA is TGCGCCAGCAGCCGCGGGACAGGGTTGACTGAA.

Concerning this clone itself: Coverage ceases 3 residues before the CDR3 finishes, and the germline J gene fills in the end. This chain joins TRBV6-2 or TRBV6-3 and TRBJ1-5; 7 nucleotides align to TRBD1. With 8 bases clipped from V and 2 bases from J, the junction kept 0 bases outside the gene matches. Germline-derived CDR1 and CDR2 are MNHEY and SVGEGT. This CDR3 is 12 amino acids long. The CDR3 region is CASDRGNQPQHF. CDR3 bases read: TGTGCCAGCGACAGGGGCAATCAGCCC.

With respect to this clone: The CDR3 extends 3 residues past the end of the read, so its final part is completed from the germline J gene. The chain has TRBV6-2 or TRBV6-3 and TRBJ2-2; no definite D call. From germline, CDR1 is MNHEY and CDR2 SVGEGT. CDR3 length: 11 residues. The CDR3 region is CASRSNEKLFF. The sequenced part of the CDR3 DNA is TGTGCCAGCAGGTCTAATGAAAAG.

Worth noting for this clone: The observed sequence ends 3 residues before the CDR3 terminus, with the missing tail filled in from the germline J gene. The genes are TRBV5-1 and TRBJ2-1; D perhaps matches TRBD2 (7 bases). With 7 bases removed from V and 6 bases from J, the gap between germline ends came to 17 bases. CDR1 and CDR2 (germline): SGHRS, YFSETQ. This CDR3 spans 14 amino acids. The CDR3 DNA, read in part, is TGCGCCAGCGCGAGGGGGGGCGGCTCCAATGAG. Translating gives CASARGGGSNE. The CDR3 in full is CASARGGGSNEQFF.

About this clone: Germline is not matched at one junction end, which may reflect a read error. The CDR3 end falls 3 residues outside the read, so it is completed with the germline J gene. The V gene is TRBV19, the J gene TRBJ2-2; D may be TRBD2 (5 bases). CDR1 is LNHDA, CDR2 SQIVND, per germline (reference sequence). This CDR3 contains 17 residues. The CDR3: CASSILAQNPNTGKLFF. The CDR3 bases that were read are TGTGCCAGTAGTATACTAGCACAGAACCCGAACACCGGGAAG.